This TCR beta chain was captured by sequencing in a study of CD8 T cells in ankylosing spondylitis. MiXCR was run by TCRdb on the 5' RACE reads, yielding one entry per CDR3 protein. The data show hundreds of thousands of distinct CDR3 sequences, more than 9% seen once. This clonotype was picked up many times. The source material was blood, either unsorted or a sorted T cell fraction (not recorded which). The clonotype was recovered from a male donor with ankylosing spondylitis or in good health (not recorded which).

The DNA for the CDR3 is TGTGCCAGCAGCTTGGGATGGGGCGCCAACGTCCTGACTTTC. Its translation: CASSLGWGANVLTF. This chain uses TRBV5-6 with TRBJ2-6, with D possibly TRBD1 on 5 matching bases. This CDR3 is 14 amino acids long. CDR1 and CDR2 from the germline V gene are SGHDT and YYEEEE. V was clipped by 0 bases and J by 7 bases, with 8 bases between them.